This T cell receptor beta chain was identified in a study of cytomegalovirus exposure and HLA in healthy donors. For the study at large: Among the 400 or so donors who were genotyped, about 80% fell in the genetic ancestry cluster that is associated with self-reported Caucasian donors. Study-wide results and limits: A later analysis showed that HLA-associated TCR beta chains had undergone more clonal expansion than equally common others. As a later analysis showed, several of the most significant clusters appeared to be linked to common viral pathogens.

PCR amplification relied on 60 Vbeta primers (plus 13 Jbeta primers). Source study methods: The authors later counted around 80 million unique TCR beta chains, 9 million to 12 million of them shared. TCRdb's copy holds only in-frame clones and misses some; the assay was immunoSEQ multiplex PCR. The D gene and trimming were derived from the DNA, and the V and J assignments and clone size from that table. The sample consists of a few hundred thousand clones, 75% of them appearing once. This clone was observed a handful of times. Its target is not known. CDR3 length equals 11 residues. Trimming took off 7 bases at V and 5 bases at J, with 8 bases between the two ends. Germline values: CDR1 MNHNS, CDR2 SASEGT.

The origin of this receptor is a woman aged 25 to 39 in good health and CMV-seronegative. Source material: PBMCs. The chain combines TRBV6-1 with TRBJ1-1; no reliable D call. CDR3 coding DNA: TGTGCCAGCATTGTCGAGACTGAAGCTTTCTTT. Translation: CASIVETEAFF.